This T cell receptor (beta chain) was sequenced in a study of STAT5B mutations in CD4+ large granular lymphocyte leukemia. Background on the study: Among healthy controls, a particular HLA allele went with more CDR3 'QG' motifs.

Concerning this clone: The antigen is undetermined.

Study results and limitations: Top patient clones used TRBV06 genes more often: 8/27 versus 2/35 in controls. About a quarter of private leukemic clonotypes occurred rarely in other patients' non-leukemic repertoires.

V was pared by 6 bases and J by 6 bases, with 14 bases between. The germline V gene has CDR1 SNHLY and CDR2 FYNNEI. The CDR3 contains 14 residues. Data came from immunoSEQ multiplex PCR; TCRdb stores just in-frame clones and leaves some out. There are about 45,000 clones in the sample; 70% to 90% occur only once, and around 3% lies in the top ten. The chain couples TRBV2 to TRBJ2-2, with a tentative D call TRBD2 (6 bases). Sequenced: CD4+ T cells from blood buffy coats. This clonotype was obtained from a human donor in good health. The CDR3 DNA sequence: TGTGCCAGCAGGGAGGGGAGACACCCCGGGGAGCTGTTTTTT. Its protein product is CASREGRHPGELFF.